The 14 T cell receptor beta chains reported below all come from one sample, sequenced in a study of cytomegalovirus exposure and HLA in healthy donors. Primers: 60 Vbeta forward and 13 Jbeta reverse. The method was immunoSEQ multiplex PCR; TCRdb's version includes in-frame clones alone and lacks a portion of them. The listing contains around 74,000 clones. Sequencing input: PBMCs. Source of these receptors: a man aged 25-45 years in good health and CMV-seronegative.

This chain joins TRBV4-1 and TRBJ2-5, with D possibly TRBD2 on 6 matching bases. V lost 3 bases to trimming and J lost 0 bases, with 11 bases between them. The CDR3 loop spans 15 amino acids. Germline-derived CDR1 and CDR2 are MGHRA and YSYEKL. CDR3 protein: CASSQYLAYQETQYF. For the CDR3, the DNA is TGCGCCAGCAGCCAGTATCTAGCGTACCAAGAGACCCAGTACTTC.

This chain uses TRBV29-1 with TRBJ2-7; possibly TRBD2 for D (5 bases). Trimming stripped 6 bases from V and 0 bases from J, with 15 bases between. The germline V gene has CDR1 SQVTM and CDR2 ANQGSEA. The CDR3 covers 14 residues. The CDR3 sequence is CSVTKWTVSYEQYF. The CDR3 nucleotides are TGCAGCGTGACCAAATGGACTGTCTCCTACGAGCAGTACTTC.

This rearrangement joins TRBV5-4 to TRBJ2-5; D gene ambiguous. Germline values: CDR1 SGHNT, CDR2 YYREEE (reference sequence). The CDR3 totals 13 residues. Trimming left V 0 bases short and J 3 bases short, with 6 bases between. Written as DNA, the CDR3 is TGTGCCAGCAGCTTGGCCCGGGAAGAGACCCAGTACTTC. Translated, it gives CASSLAREETQYF.

The CDR3 DNA is TGTGCCGCACACTGGGACAGGAGTTACAATGAGCAGTTCTTC. Encoded protein: CAAHWDRSYNEQFF. The gene calls are TRBV10-3 and TRBJ2-1; 8 bases are a match to TRBD1. Germline CDR1 is ENHRY and CDR2 is SYGVKD. After removal of 11 bases from V and 4 bases from J, the junction contained 10 bases not matched to a gene. The CDR3 is 14 amino acids.

The chain joins TRBV19 to TRBJ2-5; TRBD2 is a possible D gene (6 bases). The CDR3 is 12 amino acids. CDR1 is LNHDA, CDR2 SQIVND, per germline (reference sequence). V lost 11 bases, J lost 7 bases, and 17 bases lay in between. This CDR3 reads CAAGTGIRTQYF. The CDR3 nucleotides read TGTGCCGCGGGAACCGGGATTCGGACCCAGTACTTC.

The CDR3, as DNA: TGCGCCAGCGGCCTCGAAGTACAGGGAGTCGCCTACGAGCAGTACTTC. It encodes CASGLEVQGVAYEQYF. The chain joins TRBV23-1 to TRBJ2-7; the D gene is possibly TRBD1 (6 bases). TRBV23-1 is an ORF for which the function is uncertain. V was shortened by 8 bases and J by 2 bases, with 22 bases between the two germline ends. The CDR3 contains 16 residues.

The V gene is TRBV5-1, the J gene TRBJ2-7; D not certain. This CDR3 spans 14 amino acids. With 0 bases removed from V and 7 bases from J, the gap between germline ends came to 14 bases. Germline values: CDR1 SGHRS, CDR2 YFSETQ. The CDR3 nucleotides read TGCGCCAGCAGCTTGGAGAGCCTATCGAGGGAGCAGTACTTC. Translating it yields CASSLESLSREQYF.

This chain connects TRBV9 to TRBJ2-3, with TRBD2 identical over 9 bases. Germline lookup yields CDR1 SGDLS and CDR2 YYNGEE. The CDR3 spans 14 residues. V lost 3 bases and J lost 1; bases outside the gene matches: 0. In nucleotides, the CDR3 is TGTGCCAGCAGCGCTAGCGGGGGCACAGATACGCAGTATTTT. It yields the protein CASSASGGTDTQYF.

DNA of the CDR3: TGCGCCAGCAGCCAAGATGGACCCCGGGGGGACACAGATACGCAGTATTTT. Protein: CASSQDGPRGDTDTQYF. The chain has TRBV4-1 and TRBJ2-3, with 7 bases fitting TRBD2. CDR1 and CDR2 (germline): MGHRA, YSYEKL. The CDR3 covers 17 residues. Trimming took 0 bases from V and 2 from J; bases not matched to a gene: 8.

The genes are TRBV4-2 and TRBJ2-5; 7 nucleotides align to TRBD1. TRBJ2-7 explains the end of the DNA better; the J call may be wrong. Per the germline V gene, CDR1 is LGHNA and CDR2 is YNFKEQ. The CDR3 spans 16 residues. DNA of the CDR3: TGTGCCAGCAGCCAAGAATCGGGACAGCCCCCCTACGAGCAGTACTTC. Encoded protein: CASSQESGQPPYEQYF.

Here the CDR3 reads CASSTGRPAGELFF. For the CDR3, the DNA is TGTGCCAGCAGCACCGGGAGACCGGCCGGGGAGCTGTTTTTT. This chain links TRBV7-9 with TRBJ2-2, with D maybe TRBD2 (6 bases). The CDR3 has 14 amino acids. Trimming pared 5 bases from V and 6 bases from J, leaving 13 bases between. Germline V gene lookup returns CDR1 SEHNR and CDR2 FQNEAQ (reference sequence). The whole variable domain, remainder taken from reference TRBV7-9 and TRBJ2-2, is DTGVSQNPRHKITKRGQNVTFRCDPISEHNRLYWYRQTLGQGPEFLTYFQNEAQLEKSRLLSDRFSAERPKGSFSTLEIQRTEQGDSAMYLCASSTGRPAGELFFGEGSRLTVL.

V usage is TRBV4-2 and J usage is TRBJ2-1; D ambiguous. The V end lost 0 bases, the J end lost 3 bases, and 9 bases lay between the germline ends. Germline-derived CDR1 and CDR2 are LGHNA and YNFKEQ. The CDR3 extends over 15 amino acids. CDR3 sequence (DNA): TGTGCCAGCAGCCAAGAGGCGGAGAACTACAATGAGCAGTTCTTC. Translating gives CASSQEAENYNEQFF.

CDR3 bases: TGCGCCAGCAGCTTGGGACGGGGGGAGTCAGGGCAGTACTTC. Translating it yields CASSLGRGESGQYF. V and J are TRBV5-1 and TRBJ2-7; 7 nucleotides agree with TRBD2. V shed 0 bases and J 9 bases; nucleotides not matched to a gene: 9. CDR3 length equals 14 residues. Germline CDR1 is SGHRS and CDR2 is YFSETQ.

The chain is built from TRBV7-9 and TRBJ2-1; the D gene is possibly TRBD1 (5 bases). This CDR3 contains 15 residues. The V gene's germline CDR1 is SEHNR and CDR2 FQNEAQ (reference sequence). The V and J ends lost 1 base and 0 bases respectively, with 7 bases between them. CDR3 DNA: TGTGCCAGCAGCTTAGTAGACAGCTCCTACAATGAGCAGTTCTTC. Protein product: CASSLVDSSYNEQFF.